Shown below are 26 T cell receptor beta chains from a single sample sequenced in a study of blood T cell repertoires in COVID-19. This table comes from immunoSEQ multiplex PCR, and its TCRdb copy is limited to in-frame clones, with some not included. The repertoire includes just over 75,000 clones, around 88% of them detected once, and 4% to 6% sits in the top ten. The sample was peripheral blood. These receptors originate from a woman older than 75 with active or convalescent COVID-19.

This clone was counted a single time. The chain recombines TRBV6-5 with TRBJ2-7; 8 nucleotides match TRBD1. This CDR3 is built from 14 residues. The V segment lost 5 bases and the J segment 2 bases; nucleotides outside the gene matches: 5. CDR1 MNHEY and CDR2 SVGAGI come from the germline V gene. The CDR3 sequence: CASSHGQGPYEQYF. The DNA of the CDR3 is TGTGCCAGCAGTCACGGACAGGGTCCCTACGAGCAGTACTTC.

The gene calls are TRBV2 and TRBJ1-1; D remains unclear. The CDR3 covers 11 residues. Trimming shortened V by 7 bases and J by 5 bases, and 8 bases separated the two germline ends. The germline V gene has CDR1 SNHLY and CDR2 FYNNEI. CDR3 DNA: TGTGCCAGCAAACGAGGGACTGAAGCTTTCTTT. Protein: CASKRGTEAFF.

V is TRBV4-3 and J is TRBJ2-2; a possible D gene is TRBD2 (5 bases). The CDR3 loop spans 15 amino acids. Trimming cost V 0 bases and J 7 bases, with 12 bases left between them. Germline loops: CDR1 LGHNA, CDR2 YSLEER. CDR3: CASSQDARGFGELFF. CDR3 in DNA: TGCGCCAGCAGCCAAGATGCGAGAGGGTTCGGGGAGCTGTTTTTT.

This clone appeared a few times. The CDR3 sequence is CASSPVRNYGYTF. CDR3 DNA sequence: TGTGCCAGCAGTCCAGTCAGGAACTATGGCTACACCTTC. The rearrangement links TRBV28 to TRBJ1-2, with no clear D. Per the germline V gene, CDR1 is MDHEN and CDR2 is SYDVKM. The V gene lost 5 bases and the J gene lost 2 bases, with 9 bases spanning the gap. This CDR3 comprises 13 residues.

The CDR3 is CATRRELKNEQFF. CDR3 sequence (DNA): TGCGCTACCAGGCGGGAGCTAAAGAATGAGCAGTTCTTC. This chain joins TRBV5-1 and TRBJ2-1; 7 bases line up with TRBD2. This CDR3 is built from 13 residues. The germline gives CDR1 SGHRS, CDR2 YFSETQ.

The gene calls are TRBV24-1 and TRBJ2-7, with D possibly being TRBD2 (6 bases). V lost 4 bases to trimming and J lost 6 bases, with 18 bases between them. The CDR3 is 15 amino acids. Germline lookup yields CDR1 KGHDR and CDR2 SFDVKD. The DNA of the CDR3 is TGTGCCACCAGTGACCAGGGAGGCCCCCAGATCGAGCAGTACTTC. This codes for CATSDQGGPQIEQYF.

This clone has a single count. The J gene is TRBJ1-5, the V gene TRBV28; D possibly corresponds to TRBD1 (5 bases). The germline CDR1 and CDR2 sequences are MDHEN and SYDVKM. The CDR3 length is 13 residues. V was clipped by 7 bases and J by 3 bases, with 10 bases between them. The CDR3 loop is CASIQGINQPQHF. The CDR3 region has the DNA TGTGCCAGCATCCAGGGTATCAATCAGCCCCAGCATTTT.

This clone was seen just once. In DNA, the CDR3 is TGTGCCAGCAGCACCACTGACAGTAGGAACACTGAAGCTTTCTTT. This gives the protein CASSTTDSRNTEAFF. The chain couples TRBV6-6 to TRBJ1-1; possible D gene TRBD1, 5 bases. The V gene's germline CDR1 is MNHNY and CDR2 SVGAGI (reference sequence). Trimming left V 6 bases short and J 1 base short, with 15 bases between. CDR3 length: 15 amino acids.

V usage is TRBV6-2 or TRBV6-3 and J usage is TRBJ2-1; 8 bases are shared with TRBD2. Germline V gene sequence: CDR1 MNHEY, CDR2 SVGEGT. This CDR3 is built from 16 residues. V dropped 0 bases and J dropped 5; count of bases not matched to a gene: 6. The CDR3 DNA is TGTGCCAGCAGTTACTCTCCAGCGGGGGTGCACAATGAGCAGTTCTTC. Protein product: CASSYSPAGVHNEQFF.

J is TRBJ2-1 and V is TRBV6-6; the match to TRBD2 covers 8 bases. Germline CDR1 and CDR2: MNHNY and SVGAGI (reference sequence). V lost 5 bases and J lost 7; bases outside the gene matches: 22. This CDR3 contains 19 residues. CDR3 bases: TGTGCCAGCAGTCGATCCCCTCCGGGACTAGTGGGTGCCATGAATGAGCAGTTCTTC. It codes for CASSRSPPGLVGAMNEQFF.

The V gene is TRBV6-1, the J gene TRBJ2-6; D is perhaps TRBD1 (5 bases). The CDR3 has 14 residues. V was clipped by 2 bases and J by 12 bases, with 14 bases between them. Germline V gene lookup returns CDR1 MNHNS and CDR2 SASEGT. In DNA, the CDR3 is TGTGCCAGCAGTGAAAGGGGTTTGTATGGCGTCCTGACTTTC. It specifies CASSERGLYGVLTF.

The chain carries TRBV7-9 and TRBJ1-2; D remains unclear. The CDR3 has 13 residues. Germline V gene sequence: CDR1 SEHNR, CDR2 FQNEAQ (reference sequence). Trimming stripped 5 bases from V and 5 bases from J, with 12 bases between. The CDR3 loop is CASSITGDYGYTF. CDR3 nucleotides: TGTGCCAGCAGCATAACCGGGGATTATGGCTACACCTTC.

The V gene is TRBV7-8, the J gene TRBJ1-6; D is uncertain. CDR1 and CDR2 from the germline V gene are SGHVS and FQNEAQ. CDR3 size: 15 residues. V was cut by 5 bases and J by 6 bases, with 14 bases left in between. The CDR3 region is CASSPQEALNSPLHF. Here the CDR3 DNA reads TGTGCCAGCAGCCCCCAAGAGGCGCTTAATTCACCCCTCCACTTT.

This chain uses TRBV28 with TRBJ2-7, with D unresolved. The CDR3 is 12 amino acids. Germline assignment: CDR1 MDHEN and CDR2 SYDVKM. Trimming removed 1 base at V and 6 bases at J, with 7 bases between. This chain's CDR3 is CASSLSPGEQYF. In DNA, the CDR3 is TGTGCCAGCAGTTTATCCCCCGGCGAGCAGTACTTC. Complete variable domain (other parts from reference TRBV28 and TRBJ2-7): DVKVTQSSRYLVKRTGEKVFLECVQDMDHENMFWYRQDPGLGLRLIYFSYDVKMKEKGDIPEGYSVSREKKERFSLILESASTNQTSMYLCASSLSPGEQYFGPGTRLTVT.

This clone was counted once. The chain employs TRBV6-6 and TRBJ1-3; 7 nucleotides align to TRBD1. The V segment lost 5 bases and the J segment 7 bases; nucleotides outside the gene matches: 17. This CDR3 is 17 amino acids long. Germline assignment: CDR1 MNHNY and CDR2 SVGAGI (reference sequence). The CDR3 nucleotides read TGTGCCAGCAGTCCCCGGGACAGAAGTAAATCCGGGAACACCATATATTTT. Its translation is CASSPRDRSKSGNTIYF.

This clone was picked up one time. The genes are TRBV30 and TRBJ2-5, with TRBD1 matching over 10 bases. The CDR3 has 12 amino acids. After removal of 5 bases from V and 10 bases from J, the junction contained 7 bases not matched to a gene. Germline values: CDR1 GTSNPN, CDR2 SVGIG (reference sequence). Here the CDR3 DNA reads TGTGCCTGGGCGGGACAGGGGTTTTTCCAGTACTTC. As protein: CAWAGQGFFQYF.

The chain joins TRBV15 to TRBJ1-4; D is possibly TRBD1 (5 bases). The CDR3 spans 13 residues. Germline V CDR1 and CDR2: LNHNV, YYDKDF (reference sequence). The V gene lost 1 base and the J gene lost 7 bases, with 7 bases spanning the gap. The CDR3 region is CATSRAGFEKLFF. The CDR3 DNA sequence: TGTGCCACCAGCAGAGCAGGGTTTGAAAAACTGTTTTTT.

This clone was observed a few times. This chain's CDR3 is CASSQDRVNTGELFF. In DNA, the CDR3 is TGTGCCAGCAGCCAAGACAGGGTAAACACCGGGGAGCTGTTTTTT. The chain carries TRBV7-3 and TRBJ2-2; TRBD1 aligns across 7 bases. J gave up 2 bases and V 5 bases, and 5 bases lay outside the gene matches. The CDR3 totals 15 residues. In germline, CDR1 is SGHTA, CDR2 FQGTGA.

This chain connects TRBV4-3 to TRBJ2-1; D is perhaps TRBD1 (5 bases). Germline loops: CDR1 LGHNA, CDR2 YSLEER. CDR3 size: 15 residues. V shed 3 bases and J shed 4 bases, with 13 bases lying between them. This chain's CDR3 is CASSQQGQYYNEQFF. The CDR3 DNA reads TGCGCCAGCAGCCAGCAGGGTCAGTATTACAATGAGCAGTTCTTC.

The DNA for the CDR3 is TGTGCCAGCAGTTACTCCGGTGCAACTAATGAAAAACTGTTTTTT. The encoded protein is CASSYSGATNEKLFF. This sequence joins TRBV6-2 or TRBV6-3 and TRBJ1-4; D remains unclear. CDR1 is MNHEY and CDR2 is SVGEGT in the germline V gene. This CDR3 comprises 15 residues. The ends were cut back, 0 bases at V and 0 bases at J, with 5 bases in the middle.

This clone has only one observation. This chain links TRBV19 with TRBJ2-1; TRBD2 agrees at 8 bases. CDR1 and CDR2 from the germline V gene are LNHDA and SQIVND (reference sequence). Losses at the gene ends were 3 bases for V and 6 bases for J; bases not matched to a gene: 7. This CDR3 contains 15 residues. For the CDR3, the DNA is TGTGCCAGTAGTATCCCAGCGGGAGTTCTCAATGAGCAGTTCTTC. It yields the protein CASSIPAGVLNEQFF.

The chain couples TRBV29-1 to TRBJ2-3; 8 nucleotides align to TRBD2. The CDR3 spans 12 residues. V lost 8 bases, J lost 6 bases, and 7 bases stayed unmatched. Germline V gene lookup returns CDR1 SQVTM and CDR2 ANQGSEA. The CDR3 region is CSSTSGSDTQYF. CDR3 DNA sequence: TGCAGCTCTACAAGCGGGAGCGATACGCAGTATTTT.

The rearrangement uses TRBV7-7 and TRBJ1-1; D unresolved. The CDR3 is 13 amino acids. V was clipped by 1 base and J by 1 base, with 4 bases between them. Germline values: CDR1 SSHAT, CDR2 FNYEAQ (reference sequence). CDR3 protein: CASSLDRNTEAFF. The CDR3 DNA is TGTGCCAGCAGCTTAGATCGGAACACTGAAGCTTTCTTT.

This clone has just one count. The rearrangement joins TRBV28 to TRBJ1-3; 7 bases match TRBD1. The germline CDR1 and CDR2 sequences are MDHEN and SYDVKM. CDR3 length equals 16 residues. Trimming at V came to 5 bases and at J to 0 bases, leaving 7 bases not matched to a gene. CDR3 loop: CASSPTGVISGNTIYF. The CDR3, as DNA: TGTGCCAGCAGTCCCACAGGGGTAATCTCTGGAAACACCATATATTTT.

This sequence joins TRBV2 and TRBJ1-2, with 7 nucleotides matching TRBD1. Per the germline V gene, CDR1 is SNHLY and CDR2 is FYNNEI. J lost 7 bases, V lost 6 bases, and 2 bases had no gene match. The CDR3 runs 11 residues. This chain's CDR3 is CASRTGSGYTF. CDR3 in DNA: TGTGCCAGCAGGACAGGGTCTGGCTACACCTTC. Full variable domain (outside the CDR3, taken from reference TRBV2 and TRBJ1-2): EPEVTQTPSHQVTQMGQEVILRCVPISNHLYFYWYRQILGQKVEFLVSFYNNEISEKSEIFDDQFSVERPDGSNFTLKIRSTKLEDSAMYFCASRTGSGYTFGSGTRLTVV.

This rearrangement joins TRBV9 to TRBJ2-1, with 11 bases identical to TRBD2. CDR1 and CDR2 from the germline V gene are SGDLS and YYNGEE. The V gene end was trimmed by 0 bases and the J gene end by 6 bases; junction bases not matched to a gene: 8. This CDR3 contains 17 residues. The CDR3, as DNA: TGTGCCAGCAGCGTAGCGGGTAGCGGGAGGGCCCTCAATGAGCAGTTCTTC. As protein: CASSVAGSGRALNEQFF.